This TCR beta chain was sequenced during a study of shared clonotypes between healthy human individuals. Whole-study context: The cohort comprised a couple of women and a few men. Their ages spanned 18 to 49 years.

Study conclusions and caveats: Of the naive CD4 clonotypes, about 5.4% were shared across several donors. All-four-donor shared clonotypes had higher generation probabilities than non-shared clonotypes did.

CD45RO-negative cells were positively selected for CCR7, leaving out terminally differentiated effector memory CD45RA+ cells. With regard to this clone: Its antigen is not known.

Each PCR replicate from the sorted subsets contained 150 to 200 ng DNA, which is about 31,000 T cell genomes. The table came from immunoSEQ multiplex PCR; TCRdb's copy has only in-frame clones and leaves some out. Of roughly 590,000 clones in the sample, 95% were seen once. The ends were cut back, 8 bases at V and 4 bases at J, with 24 bases in the middle. This CDR3 comprises 16 residues. CDR1 and CDR2 (germline): MNHEY, SMNVEV (reference sequence). The rearrangement links TRBV27 to TRBJ2-7; tentatively, D is TRBD1 (6 bases). The TCR sequence derives from a woman aged 25-40 years in good health. Sample: naive CD8+ T cells sorted from blood. CDR3 sequence: CASSMSSGQISYEQYF. CDR3 DNA: TGTGCCAGCTCAATGTCCTCGGGACAAATCTCATACGAGCAGTACTTC.